Included here is one TCR beta chain sequence, with context. The antigen remains unidentified. Germline values: CDR1 MNHEY, CDR2 SVGAGI. The CDR3 runs to 14 residues. V was pared by 6 bases and J by 2 bases, with 4 bases of the junction left unmatched. This sample stems from a study of T cell responses to AZD1222 COVID-19 vaccine. General study results and limits: CD4 TCRs covered the whole spike, strongest at regions 160-218 and 743-854.

Only in-frame clones appear in the TCRdb table, and some are missing; sequencing was by immunoSEQ multiplex PCR. The sample holds about 93,000 clones, around nine tenths seen once. Specimen: peripheral blood, collected on day 0 of MenACWY control vaccination. The clonotype originates from an adult in good health. This chain joins TRBV6-5 and TRBJ2-7, with 10 positions matching TRBD1. The DNA of the CDR3 is TGTGCCAGCAGGCCGACAGGGGGCGCCTACGAGCAGTACTTC. This gives the protein CASRPTGGAYEQYF.